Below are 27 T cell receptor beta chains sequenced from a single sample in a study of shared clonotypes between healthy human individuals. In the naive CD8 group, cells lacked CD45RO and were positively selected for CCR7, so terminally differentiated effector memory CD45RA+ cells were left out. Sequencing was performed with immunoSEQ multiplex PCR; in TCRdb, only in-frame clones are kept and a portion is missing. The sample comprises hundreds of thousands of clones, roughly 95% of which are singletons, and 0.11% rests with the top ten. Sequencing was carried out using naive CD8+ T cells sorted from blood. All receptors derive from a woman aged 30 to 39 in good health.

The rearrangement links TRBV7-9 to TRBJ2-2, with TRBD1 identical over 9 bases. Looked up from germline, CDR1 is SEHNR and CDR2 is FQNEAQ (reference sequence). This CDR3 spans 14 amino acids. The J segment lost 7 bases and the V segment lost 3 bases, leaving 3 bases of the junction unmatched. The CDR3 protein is CASSFDRGVGELFF. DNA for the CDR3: TGTGCCAGCAGCTTCGACAGGGGGGTCGGGGAGCTGTTTTTT.

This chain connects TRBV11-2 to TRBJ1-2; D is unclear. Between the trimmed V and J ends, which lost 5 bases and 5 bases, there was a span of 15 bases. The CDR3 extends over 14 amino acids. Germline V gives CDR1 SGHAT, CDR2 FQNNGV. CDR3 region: CASSVNIQQYGYTF. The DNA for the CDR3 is TGTGCCAGCAGCGTCAACATACAGCAGTATGGCTACACCTTC.

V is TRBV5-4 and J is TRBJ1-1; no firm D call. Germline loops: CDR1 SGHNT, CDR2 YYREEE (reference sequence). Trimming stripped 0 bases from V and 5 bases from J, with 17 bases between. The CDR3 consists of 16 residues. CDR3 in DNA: TGTGCCAGCAGCTTGGGTGGACCCTCCGATGATACTGAAGCTTTCTTT. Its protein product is CASSLGGPSDDTEAFF.

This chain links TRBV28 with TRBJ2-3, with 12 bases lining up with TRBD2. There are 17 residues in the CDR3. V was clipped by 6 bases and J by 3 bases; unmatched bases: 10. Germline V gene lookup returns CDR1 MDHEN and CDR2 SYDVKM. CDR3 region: CASRPHLLAGGTDTQYF. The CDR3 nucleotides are TGTGCCAGCAGACCCCACCTTCTAGCGGGAGGGACAGATACGCAGTATTTT.

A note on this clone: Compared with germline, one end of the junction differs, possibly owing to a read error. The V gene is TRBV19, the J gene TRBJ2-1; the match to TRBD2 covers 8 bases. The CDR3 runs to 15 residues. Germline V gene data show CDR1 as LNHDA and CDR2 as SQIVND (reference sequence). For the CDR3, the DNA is TGTGCCAGTAGCCCCGTGCGACTAGCGCACAATGGGCAGTTCTTC. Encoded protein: CASSPVRLAHNGQFF.

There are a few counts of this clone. The CDR3 loop reads CVRSSPRGGLCNQPQHF. The CDR3 DNA reads as TGTGTCAGAAGCTCCCCGAGGGGGGGGCTATGCAATCAGCCCCAGCATTTT. The gene calls are TRBV7-5 and TRBJ1-5. TRBV7-5 is noted as a pseudogene. This CDR3 spans 17 amino acids.

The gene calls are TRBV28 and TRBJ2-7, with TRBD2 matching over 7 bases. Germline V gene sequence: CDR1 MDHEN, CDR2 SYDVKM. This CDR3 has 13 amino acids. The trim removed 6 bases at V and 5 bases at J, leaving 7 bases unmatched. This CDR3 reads CASRPPGGNEQYF. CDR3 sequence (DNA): TGTGCCAGCAGGCCCCCGGGAGGTAACGAGCAGTACTTC.

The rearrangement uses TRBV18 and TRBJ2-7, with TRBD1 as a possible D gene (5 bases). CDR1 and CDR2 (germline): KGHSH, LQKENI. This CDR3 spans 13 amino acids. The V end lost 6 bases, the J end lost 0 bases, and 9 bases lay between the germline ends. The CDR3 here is CASSVGPSYEQYF. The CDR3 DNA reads TGTGCCAGCTCGGTGGGGCCCTCCTACGAGCAGTACTTC.

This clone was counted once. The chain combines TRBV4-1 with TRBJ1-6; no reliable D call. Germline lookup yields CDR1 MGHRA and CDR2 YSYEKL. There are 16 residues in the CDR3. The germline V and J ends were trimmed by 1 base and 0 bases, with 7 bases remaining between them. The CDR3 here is CASSQAFSSYNSPLHF. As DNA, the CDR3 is TGCGCCAGCAGCCAAGCTTTCAGCTCCTATAATTCACCCCTCCACTTT.

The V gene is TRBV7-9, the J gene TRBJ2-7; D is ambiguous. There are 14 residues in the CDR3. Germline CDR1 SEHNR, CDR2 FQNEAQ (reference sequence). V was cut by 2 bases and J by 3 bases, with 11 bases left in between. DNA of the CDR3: TGTGCCAGCAGCTTACCGGGCACTCTCTACGAGCAGTACTTC. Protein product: CASSLPGTLYEQYF.

CDR3 nucleotide sequence: TGTGCCAGCAGTCCCGGGACAGGTGGGCATGAGCAGTTCTTC. This gives the protein CASSPGTGGHEQFF. V is TRBV27 and J is TRBJ2-1; TRBD1 matches 8 bases. V lost 5 bases, J lost 8 bases, and 8 bases stayed unmatched. The CDR3 covers 14 residues. The germline V gene has CDR1 MNHEY and CDR2 SMNVEV (reference sequence).

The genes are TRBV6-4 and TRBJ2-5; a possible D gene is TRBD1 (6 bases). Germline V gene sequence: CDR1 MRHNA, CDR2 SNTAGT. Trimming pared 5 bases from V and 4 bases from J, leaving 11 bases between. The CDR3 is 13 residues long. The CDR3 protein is CASSSGVGETQYF. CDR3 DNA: TGTGCCAGCAGTTCAGGGGTAGGAGAGACCCAGTACTTC.

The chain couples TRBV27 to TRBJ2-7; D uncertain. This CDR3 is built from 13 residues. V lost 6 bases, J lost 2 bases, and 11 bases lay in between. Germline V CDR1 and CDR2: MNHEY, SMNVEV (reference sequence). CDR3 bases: TGTGCCAGCAGGTTGAGTGGCACCTACGAGCAGTACTTC. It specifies CASRLSGTYEQYF.

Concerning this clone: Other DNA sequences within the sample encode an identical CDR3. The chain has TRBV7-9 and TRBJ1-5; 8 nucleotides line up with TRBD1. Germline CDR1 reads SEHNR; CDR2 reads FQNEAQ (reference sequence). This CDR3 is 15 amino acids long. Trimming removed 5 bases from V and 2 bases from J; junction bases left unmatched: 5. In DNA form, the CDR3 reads TGTGCCAGCAGCCCGCAGGGGGCGGGCAATCAGCCCCAGCATTTT. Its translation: CASSPQGAGNQPQHF.

CDR3: CASSSVSSSYEQYF. The CDR3 DNA reads TGTGCCAGCAGTTCCGTCTCTTCCTCCTACGAGCAGTACTTC. The chain links TRBV27 to TRBJ2-7; unclear D gene. The CDR3 extends over 14 amino acids. Between the trimmed V and J ends, which lost 4 bases and 0 bases, there was a span of 10 bases. Germline V gene data show CDR1 as MNHEY and CDR2 as SMNVEV (reference sequence).

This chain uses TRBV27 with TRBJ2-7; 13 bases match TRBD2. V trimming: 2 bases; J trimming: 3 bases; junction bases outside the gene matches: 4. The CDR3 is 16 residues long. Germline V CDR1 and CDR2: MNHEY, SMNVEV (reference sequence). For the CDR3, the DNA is TGTGCCAGCAGTTTAGGGACTAGCGGGACCCACTACGAGCAGTACTTC. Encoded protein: CASSLGTSGTHYEQYF.

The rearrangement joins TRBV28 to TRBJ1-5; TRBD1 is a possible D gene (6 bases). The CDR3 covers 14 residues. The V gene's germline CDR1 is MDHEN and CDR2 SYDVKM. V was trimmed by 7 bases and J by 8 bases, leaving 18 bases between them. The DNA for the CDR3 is TGTGCCAGCACCTACAGGGTAGGATATGAGCCCCAGCATTTT. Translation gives CASTYRVGYEPQHF.

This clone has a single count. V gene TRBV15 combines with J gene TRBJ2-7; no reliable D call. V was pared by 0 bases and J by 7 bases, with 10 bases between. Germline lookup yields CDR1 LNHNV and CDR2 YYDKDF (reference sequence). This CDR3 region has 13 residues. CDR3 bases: TGTGCCACCAGCAGAGAGAACCTACCTGAGCAGTACTTC. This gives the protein CATSRENLPEQYF.

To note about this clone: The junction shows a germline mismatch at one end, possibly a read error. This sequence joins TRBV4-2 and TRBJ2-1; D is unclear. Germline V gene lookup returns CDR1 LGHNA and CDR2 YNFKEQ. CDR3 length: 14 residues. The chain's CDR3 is CASSKEDGHNEQFF. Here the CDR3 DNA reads TGTGCCAGCAGCAAAGAGGACGGGCACAATGAGCAGTTCTTC.

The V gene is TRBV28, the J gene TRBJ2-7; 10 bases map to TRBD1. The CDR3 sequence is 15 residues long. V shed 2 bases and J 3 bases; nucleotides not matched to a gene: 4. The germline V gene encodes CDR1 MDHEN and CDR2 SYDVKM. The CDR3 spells CASSLGTGDVYEQYF. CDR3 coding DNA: TGTGCCAGCAGTTTAGGGACAGGGGACGTCTACGAGCAGTACTTC.

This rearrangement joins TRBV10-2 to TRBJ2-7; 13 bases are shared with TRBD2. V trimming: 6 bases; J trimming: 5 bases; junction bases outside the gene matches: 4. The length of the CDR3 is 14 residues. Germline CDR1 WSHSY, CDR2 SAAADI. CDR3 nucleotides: TGCGCCAGCAGATCAGGACTAGCGGGAGACGAGCAGTACTTC. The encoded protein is CASRSGLAGDEQYF.

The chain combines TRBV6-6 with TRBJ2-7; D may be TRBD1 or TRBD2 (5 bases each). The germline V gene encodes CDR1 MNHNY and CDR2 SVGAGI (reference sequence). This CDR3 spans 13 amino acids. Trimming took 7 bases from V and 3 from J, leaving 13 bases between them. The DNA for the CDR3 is TGTGCCAGCACCTGGGGACCGGGCTACGAGCAGTACTTC. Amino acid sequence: CASTWGPGYEQYF.

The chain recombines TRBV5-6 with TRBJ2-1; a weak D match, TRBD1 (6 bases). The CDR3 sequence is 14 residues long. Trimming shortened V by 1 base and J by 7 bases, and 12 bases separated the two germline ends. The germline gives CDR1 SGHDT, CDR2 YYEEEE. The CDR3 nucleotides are TGTGCCAGCAGCTTGTCCAGGGGCGTGAATGAGCAGTTCTTC. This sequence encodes CASSLSRGVNEQFF.

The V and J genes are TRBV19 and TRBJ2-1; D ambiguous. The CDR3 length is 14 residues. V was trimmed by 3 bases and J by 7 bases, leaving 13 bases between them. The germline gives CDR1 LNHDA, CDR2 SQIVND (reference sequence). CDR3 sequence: CASSISLVGNEQFF. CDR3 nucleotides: TGTGCCAGTAGTATCTCTCTGGTTGGTAATGAGCAGTTCTTC.

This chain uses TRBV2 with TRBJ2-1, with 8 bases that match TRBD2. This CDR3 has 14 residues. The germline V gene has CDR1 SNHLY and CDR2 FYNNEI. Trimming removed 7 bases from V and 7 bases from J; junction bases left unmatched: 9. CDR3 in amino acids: CASTVAGGGNEQFF. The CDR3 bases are TGTGCCAGCACGGTGGCGGGAGGTGGTAATGAGCAGTTCTTC.

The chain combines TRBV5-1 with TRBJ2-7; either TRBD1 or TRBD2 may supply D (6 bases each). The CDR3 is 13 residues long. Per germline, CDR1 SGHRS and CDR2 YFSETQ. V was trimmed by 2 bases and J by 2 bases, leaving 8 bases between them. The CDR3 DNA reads TGCGCCAGCAGCTTCCGGGGGCCCTACGAGCAGTACTTC. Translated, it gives CASSFRGPYEQYF.

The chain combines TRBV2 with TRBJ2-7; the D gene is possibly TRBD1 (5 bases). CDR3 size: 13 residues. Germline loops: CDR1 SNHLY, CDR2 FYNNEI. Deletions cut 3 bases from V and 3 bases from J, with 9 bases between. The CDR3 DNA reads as TGTGCCAGCAGTGATCAGGGAATCTACGAGCAGTACTTC. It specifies CASSDQGIYEQYF.